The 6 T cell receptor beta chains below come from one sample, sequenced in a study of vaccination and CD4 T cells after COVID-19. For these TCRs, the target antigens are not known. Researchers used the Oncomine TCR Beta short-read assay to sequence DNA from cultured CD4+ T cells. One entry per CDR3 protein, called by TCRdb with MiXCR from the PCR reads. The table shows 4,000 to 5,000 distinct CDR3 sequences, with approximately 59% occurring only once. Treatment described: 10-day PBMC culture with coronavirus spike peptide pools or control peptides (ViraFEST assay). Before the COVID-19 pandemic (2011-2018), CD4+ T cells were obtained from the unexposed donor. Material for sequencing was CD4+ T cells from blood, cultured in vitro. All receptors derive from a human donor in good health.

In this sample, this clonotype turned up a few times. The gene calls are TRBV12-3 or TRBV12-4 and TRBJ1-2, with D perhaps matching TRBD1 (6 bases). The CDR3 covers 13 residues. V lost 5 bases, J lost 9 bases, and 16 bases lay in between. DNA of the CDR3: TGTGCCAGCAGTCCCGAGACAGGTAGACGCTACACCTTC. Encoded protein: CASSPETGRRYTF.

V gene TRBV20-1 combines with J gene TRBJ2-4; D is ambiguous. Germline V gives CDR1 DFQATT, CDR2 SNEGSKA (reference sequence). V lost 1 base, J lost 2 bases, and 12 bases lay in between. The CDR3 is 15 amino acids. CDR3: CSARVTGQPKNIQYF. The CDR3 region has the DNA TGCAGTGCTAGAGTCACGGGCCAACCCAAAAACATTCAGTACTTC.

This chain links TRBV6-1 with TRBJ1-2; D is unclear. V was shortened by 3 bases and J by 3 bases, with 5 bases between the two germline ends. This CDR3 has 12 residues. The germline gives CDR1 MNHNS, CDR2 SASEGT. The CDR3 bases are TGTGCCAGCAGTGAGGGCTACTATGGCTACACCTTC. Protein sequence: CASSEGYYGYTF.

CDR3 sequence: CATQGLAGYTDTQYF. In nucleotides, the CDR3 is TGTGCCACCCAGGGACTAGCGGGATACACAGATACGCAGTATTTT. The genes are TRBV28 and TRBJ2-3; 13 bases match TRBD2. The CDR3 runs to 15 residues. In germline, CDR1 is MDHEN, CDR2 SYDVKM. Trimming took 10 bases from V and 2 from J; bases not matched to a gene: 6.

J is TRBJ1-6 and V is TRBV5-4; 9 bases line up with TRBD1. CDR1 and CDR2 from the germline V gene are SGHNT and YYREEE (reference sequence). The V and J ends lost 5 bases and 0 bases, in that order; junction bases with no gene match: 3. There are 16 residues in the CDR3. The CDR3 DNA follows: TGTGCCAGCAGAGCGACAGGGGGCTCCTATAATTCACCCCTCCACTTT. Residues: CASRATGGSYNSPLHF. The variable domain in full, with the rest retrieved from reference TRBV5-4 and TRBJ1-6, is ETGVTQSPTHLIKTRGQQVTLRCSSQSGHNTVSWYQQALGQGPQFIFQYYREEENGRGNFPPRFSGLQFPNYSSELNVNALELDDSALYLCASRATGGSYNSPLHFGNGTRLTVT.

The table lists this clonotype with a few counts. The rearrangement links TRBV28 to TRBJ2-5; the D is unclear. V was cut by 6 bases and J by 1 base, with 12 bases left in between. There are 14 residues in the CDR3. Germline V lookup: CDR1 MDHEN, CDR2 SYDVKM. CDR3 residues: CASSSIWGQETQYF. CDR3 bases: TGTGCCAGCAGCTCCATTTGGGGCCAAGAGACCCAGTACTTC. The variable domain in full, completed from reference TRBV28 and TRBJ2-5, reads DVKVTQSSRYLVKRTGEKVFLECVQDMDHENMFWYRQDPGLGLRLIYFSYDVKMKEKGDIPEGYSVSREKKERFSLILESASTNQTSMYLCASSSIWGQETQYFGPGTRLLVL.